One TCR beta chain is described in this entry. What it binds is unknown. This specimen belongs to a study of beta chain features in type 1 diabetes. Findings of the study overall: Using cDNA template may skew counts toward highly expressing activated cells. It was possible that PCR favored shorter templates, equally so in patients and controls. Reduced insertions and increased deletions marked VDJ junctions in type 1 diabetes patients.

cDNA synthesis used the whole RNA isolate, giving expressed TCRB sequences. Naive, central memory and regulatory T cell samples yielded about 3.57 million reads on average. Produced via immunoSEQ multiplex PCR; TCRdb's table is partial and in-frame only. The data show 250,000 or so clones, 25% to 35% seen once. The ends were cut back, 5 bases at V and 3 bases at J, with 11 bases in the middle. The CDR3 runs to 12 residues. The germline CDR1 and CDR2 sequences are GTSNPN and SVGIG (reference sequence). The clonotype comes from a man in his thirties or forties in good health. The chain is built from TRBV30 and TRBJ2-7, with D perhaps TRBD1 (6 bases). Input material: central memory CD4+ T cells from blood. Here the CDR3 reads CAWGQSHYEQYF. The CDR3 coding sequence is TGTGCCTGGGGACAGTCCCACTACGAGCAGTACTTC.